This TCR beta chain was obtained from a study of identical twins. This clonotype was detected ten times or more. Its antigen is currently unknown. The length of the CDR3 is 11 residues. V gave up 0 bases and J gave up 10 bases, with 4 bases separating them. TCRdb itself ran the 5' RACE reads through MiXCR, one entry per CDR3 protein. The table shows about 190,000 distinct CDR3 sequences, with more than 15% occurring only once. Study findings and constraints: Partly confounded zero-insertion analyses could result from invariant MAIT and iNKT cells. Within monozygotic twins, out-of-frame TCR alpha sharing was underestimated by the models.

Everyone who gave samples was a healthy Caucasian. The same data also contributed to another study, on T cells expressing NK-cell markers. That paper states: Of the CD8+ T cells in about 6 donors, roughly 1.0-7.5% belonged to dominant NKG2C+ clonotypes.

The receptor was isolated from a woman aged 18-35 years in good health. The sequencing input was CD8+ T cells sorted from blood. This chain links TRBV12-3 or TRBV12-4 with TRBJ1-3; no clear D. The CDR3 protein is CASSLAETIYF. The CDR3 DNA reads TGTGCCAGCAGTTTAGCCGAAACCATATATTTT.